This TCR beta chain appears in the sequencing data of a study of OX40 agonist ivuxolimab in advanced cancers. Study summary: Participants, approximately 83% male, averaged approximately 60 years of age, ranging from roughly 20 to 80. Therapy given before enrollment (anti-PD-1, anti-PD-L1 or anti-CTLA-4) was allowed, and roughly 42% had some.

Study-level results: Among the lowest levels of clonal expansion were found in partial responders at 0.1-3.0 mg/kg.

A word on this clone: Its antigen remains unidentified. The junction does not match germline at one end; this may be a read error.

Sequencing used immunoSEQ multiplex PCR; TCRdb keeps in-frame clones, though not all of them. The sample has about 80,000 clones, around 87% seen once; the top ten hold 6.2%. Per the germline V gene, CDR1 is MNHNS and CDR2 is SASEGT. CDR3 length: 12 residues. This chain joins TRBV6-1 and TRBJ1-1, with D possibly TRBD1 on 6 matching bases. The sequence was obtained from an adult with an advanced solid tumor such as melanoma, head and neck, liver or kidney cancer. This material consisted of CD4+ or CD8+ T cells sorted from blood, taken in a trial of the OX40 agonist ivuxolimab. CDR3 in DNA: TGCGCCATTCGGGGAGGGGGCACTGAAGCTTTCTTT. Protein sequence: CAIRGGGTEAFF.